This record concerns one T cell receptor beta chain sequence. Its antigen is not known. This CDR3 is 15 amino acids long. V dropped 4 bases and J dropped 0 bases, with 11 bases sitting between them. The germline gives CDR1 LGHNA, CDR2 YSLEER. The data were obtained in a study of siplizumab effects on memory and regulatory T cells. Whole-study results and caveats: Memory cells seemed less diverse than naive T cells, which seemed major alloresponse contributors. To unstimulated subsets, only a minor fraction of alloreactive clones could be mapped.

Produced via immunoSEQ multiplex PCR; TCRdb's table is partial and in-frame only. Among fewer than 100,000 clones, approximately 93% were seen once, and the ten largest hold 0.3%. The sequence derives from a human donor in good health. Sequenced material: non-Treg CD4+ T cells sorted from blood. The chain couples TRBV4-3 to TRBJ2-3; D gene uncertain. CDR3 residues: CASSPVRFSTDTQYF. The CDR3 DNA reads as TGCGCCAGCAGCCCGGTCCGCTTTAGCACAGATACGCAGTATTTT.